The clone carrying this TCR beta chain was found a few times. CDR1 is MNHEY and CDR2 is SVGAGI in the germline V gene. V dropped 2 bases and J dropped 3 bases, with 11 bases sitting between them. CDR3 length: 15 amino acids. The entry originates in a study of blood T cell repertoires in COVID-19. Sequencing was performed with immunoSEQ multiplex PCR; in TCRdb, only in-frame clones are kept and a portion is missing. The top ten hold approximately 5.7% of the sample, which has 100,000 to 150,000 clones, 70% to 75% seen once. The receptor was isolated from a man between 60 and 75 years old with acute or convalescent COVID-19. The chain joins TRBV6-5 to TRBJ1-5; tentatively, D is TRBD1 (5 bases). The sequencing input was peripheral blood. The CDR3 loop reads CASSYQRGNNQPQHF. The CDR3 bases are TGTGCCAGCAGTTACCAAAGGGGAAACAATCAGCCCCAGCATTTT.